The entry below gives a single TCR beta chain sequence along with its context. CDR1 and CDR2 from the germline V gene are LGHDT and YNNKEL (reference sequence). Trimming took off 1 base at V and 6 bases at J, with 15 bases between the two ends. The CDR3 consists of 15 residues. This entry comes from a study of T cell responses to AZD1222 COVID-19 vaccine. Profiling relied on immunoSEQ multiplex PCR, and the TCRdb table lists in-frame clones only, not all of them. The data hold more than 100,000 clones, with under 90% observed a single time. The sequencing here drew on peripheral blood, taken on day 0 of AZD1222 vaccination. The chain recombines TRBV3-1 (or the pseudogene TRBV3-2) with TRBJ1-1, with D unresolved. The sequence derives from an adult in good health. CDR3 loop: CASSQVRDIGAEAFF. The CDR3 nucleotides read TGTGCCAGCAGCCAAGTCAGAGACATCGGGGCTGAAGCTTTCTTT.